The 9 T cell receptor beta chains below all came from one sample that was sequenced in a study of blood T cell repertoires in COVID-19. Sequenced by immunoSEQ multiplex PCR; TCRdb stores in-frame clones only, minus some. Among more than 300,000 clones listed, about 90% were seen once. Material for sequencing was peripheral blood. The source is a woman aged 30 to 39 with COVID-19, enrolled during active disease.

This clone is a singleton in its sample. The same CDR3 arises from other DNA sequences in this sample as well. The chain joins TRBV28 to TRBJ2-2, with TRBD1 matching 9 bases. The germline V gene encodes CDR1 MDHEN and CDR2 SYDVKM. With 3 bases clipped from V and 5 bases from J, the junction kept 1 base outside the gene matches. The CDR3 runs 14 residues. The CDR3 loop is CASSLDRGTGELFF. The CDR3 region has the DNA TGTGCCAGCAGTTTGGACAGGGGAACCGGGGAGCTGTTTTTT.

The V gene is TRBV21-1, the J gene TRBJ2-5; the table's D gene call, TRBD2, was not cross checked with the DNA. TRBV21-1 counts as a pseudogene. The CDR3 consists of 13 residues. CDR3 amino acids: CASSHQGLETQYF. The CDR3, as DNA: TGTGCCAGCAGCCACCAAGGACTGGAGACCCAGTACTTC.

The V call is TRBV4-3, the J call TRBJ2-3; 10 bases are shared with TRBD1. The germline V gene has CDR1 LGHNA and CDR2 YSLEER. The CDR3 has 15 residues. Germline trimming cut 3 bases from V and 5 bases from J; bases unmatched to any gene: 5. The CDR3 sequence: CASSQTGTGVDTQYF. In nucleotides, the CDR3 is TGCGCCAGCAGCCAGACCGGGACAGGGGTAGATACGCAGTATTTT.

The count of this clone is one. The V gene is TRBV19, the J gene TRBJ1-1; tentative D call: TRBD1 (6 bases). V gave up 7 bases and J gave up 8 bases, with 14 bases separating them. The CDR3 runs 12 residues. Germline assignment: CDR1 LNHDA and CDR2 SQIVND (reference sequence). The CDR3 spells CASTFTGTEAFF. The CDR3 DNA reads TGTGCCAGTACATTTACAGGGACGGAAGCTTTCTTT.

The genes are TRBV9 and TRBJ1-4, with D uncertain. Germline CDR1 is SGDLS and CDR2 is YYNGEE. This CDR3 spans 15 amino acids. Trimming shortened V by 4 bases and J by 0 bases, and 10 bases separated the two germline ends. CDR3 DNA: TGTGCCAGCAGCCCCAGCGGGACAACTAATGAAAAACTGTTTTTT. It yields the protein CASSPSGTTNEKLFF.

This clone has only one observation. This chain joins TRBV4-1 and TRBJ2-1; 8 nucleotides agree with TRBD2. The ends lost 1 base at V and 2 bases at J; junction bases unmatched: 7. Germline CDR1 is MGHRA and CDR2 is YSYEKL. This CDR3 contains 17 residues. CDR3 protein: CASSQGMGLVAYNEQFF. The CDR3, as DNA: TGCGCCAGCAGCCAAGGGATGGGACTAGTGGCCTACAATGAGCAGTTCTTC.

V and J are TRBV4-1 and TRBJ2-3, with D unresolved. The V and J ends lost 1 base and 5 bases respectively, with 7 bases between them. The CDR3 is 13 residues long. Per the germline V gene, CDR1 is MGHRA and CDR2 is YSYEKL. CDR3 protein: CASSQVAQDTQYF. In nucleotides, the CDR3 is TGCGCCAGCAGCCAAGTCGCGCAAGATACGCAGTATTTT.

In the case of this clone: This same CDR3 is encoded by further DNA sequences in the sample. The chain links TRBV29-1 to TRBJ2-2, with TRBD1 matching 8 bases. There are 13 residues in the CDR3. The germline V gene encodes CDR1 SQVTM and CDR2 ANQGSEA. J was trimmed by 2 bases and V by 6 bases; bases with no gene match: 2. CDR3 sequence reads: CSVAGGNTGELFF. The CDR3 region has the DNA TGCAGCGTCGCAGGGGGCAACACCGGGGAGCTGTTTTTT.

V is TRBV2 and J is TRBJ1-2, with D tentatively TRBD1 (6 bases). The germline V gene encodes CDR1 SNHLY and CDR2 FYNNEI. Trimming cost V 1 base and J 7 bases, with 10 bases left between them. The CDR3 spans 13 residues. CDR3 coding DNA: TGTGCCAGCAGTGAAGACAGGGTGGCTGGCTACACCTTC. It is translated as CASSEDRVAGYTF.